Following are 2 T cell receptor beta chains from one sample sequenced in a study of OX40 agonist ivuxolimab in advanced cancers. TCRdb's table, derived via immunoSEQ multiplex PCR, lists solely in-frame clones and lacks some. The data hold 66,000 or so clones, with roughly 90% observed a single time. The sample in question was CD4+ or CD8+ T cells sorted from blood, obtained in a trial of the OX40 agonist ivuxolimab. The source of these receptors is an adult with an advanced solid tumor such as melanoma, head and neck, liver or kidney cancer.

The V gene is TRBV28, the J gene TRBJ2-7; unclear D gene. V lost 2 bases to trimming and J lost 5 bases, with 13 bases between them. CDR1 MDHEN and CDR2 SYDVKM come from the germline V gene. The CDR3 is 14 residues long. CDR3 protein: CASSLGRRWDEQYF. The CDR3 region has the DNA TGTGCCAGCAGTTTAGGACGCCGTTGGGACGAGCAGTACTTC.

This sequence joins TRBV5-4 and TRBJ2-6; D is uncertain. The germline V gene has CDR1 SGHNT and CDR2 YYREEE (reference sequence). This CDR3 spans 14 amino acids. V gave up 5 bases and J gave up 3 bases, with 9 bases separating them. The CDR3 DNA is TGTGCCAGCAGGTTTTTTGGTGGGGCCAACGTCCTGACTTTC. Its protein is CASRFFGGANVLTF.